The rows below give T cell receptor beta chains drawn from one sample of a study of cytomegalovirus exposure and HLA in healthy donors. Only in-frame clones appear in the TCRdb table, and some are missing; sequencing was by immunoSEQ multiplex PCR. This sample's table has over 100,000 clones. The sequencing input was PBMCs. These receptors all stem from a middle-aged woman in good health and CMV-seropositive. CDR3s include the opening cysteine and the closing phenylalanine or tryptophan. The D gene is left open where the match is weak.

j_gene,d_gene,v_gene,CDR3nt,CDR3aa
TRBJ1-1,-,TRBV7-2,TGTGCCAGCAGCCCAGCCGGGGTGGGTACTGAAGCTTTCTTT,CASSPAGVGTEAFF
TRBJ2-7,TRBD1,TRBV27,TGTGCCAGCAGATCAGGGGGCGCGGGATCCTACGAGCAGTACTTC,CASRSGGAGSYEQYF
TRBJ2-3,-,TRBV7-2,TGTGCCAGCAGCACCGTCACAGGTCCTAGCACAGATACGCAGTATTTT,CASSTVTGPSTDTQYF
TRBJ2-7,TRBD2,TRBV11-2,TGTGCCAGCAGCCTAGCGGGAGGGCCGTACGAGCAGTACTTC,CASSLAGGPYEQYF
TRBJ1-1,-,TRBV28,TGTGCCAGCAGTTTACCGGGCAGGGGCACTGAAGCTTTCTTT,CASSLPGRGTEAFF
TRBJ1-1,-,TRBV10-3,TGTGCCATCAGTGACGGGGGGCTGAAGACTGAAGCTTTCTTT,CAISDGGLKTEAFF
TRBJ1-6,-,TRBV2,TGTGCCAGCATCCTTGACAGCTCCTATAATTCACCCCTCCACTTT,CASILDSSYNSPLHF
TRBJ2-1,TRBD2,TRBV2,TGTGCCACCATCACTAGCGGGAGGAATGAGCAGTTCTTC,CATITSGRNEQFF
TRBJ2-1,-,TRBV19,TGTGCCAGTAGTATCCCCCAGGGATACAATGAGCAGTTCTTC,CASSIPQGYNEQFF
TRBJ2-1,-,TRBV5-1,TGCGCCAGCAGCTATTTACCGGGACTGAGAAATGAGCAGTTCTTC,CASSYLPGLRNEQFF
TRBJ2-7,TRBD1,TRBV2,TGTGCCAGCAGGACGACAGGGGTGACGTCCGAGCAGTACTTC,CASRTTGVTSEQYF
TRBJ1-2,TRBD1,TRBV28,TGTGCCAGCAGTGACAGGGAAAGCTACACCTTC,CASSDRESYTF
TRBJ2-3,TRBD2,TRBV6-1,TGTGCCAGCAGCCCGACTAGCGGGATGGGAGATACGCAGTATTTT,CASSPTSGMGDTQYF
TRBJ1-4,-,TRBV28,TGTGCCAGCAGTTTAGCGGGGGCAACTAATGAAAAACTGTTTTTT,CASSLAGATNEKLFF
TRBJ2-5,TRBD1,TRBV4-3,TGCGCCAGCAGCCAAGGTGGGACAGGGCGGGAGACCCAGTACTTC,CASSQGGTGRETQYF
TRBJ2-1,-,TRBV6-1,TGTGCCAGCAGTGGGTCCAGGAACGCTGAGCAGTTCTTC,CASSGSRNAEQFF
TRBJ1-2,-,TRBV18,TGTGCCAGCTCACCACTACAGGGAGGGTATGGCTACACCTTC,CASSPLQGGYGYTF
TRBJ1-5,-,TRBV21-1,TGTGCCGGTCATGACAGGGGGTTTCAGCCCCAGCATTTT,CAGHDRGFQPQHF
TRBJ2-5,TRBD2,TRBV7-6,TGTGCCAGCAGGGGACTAGCGGGAGGTGGAGAGACCCAGTACTTC,CASRGLAGGGETQYF
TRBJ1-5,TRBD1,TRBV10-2,TGCGCCAGCAGTGAGACAGGGGATCAGCCCCAGCATTTT,CASSETGDQPQHF
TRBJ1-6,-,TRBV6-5,TGTGCCAGCAGTCGTTCAGGGTTAGAGACACCCCTCCACTTT,CASSRSGLETPLHF
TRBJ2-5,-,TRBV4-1,TGCGCCAGCAGCCAAGGGTCCCTCGCAGGGCCCCAAGAGACCCAGTACTTC,CASSQGSLAGPQETQYF
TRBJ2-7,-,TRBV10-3,TGTGCCATTTCATCTACAGGGCTGCACGAGCAGTACTTC,CAISSTGLHEQYF
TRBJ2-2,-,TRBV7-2,TGTGCCAGCAGTTATCGGACTTCGAACACCGGGGAGCTGTTTTTT,CASSYRTSNTGELFF
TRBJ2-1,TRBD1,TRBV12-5,TGTGCTAGTGGTTTGGTCGCCGGGACAGGGGAAGTCGGTGAGCAGTTCTTC,CASGLVAGTGEVGEQFF
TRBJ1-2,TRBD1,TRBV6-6,TGTGCCAGCAGTCACCGACAGGGGAGGGACTATGGCTACACCTTC,CASSHRQGRDYGYTF
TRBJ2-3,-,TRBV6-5,TGTGCCAGCAGCTCCGGGAGCCCCGAGGGGCAGTATTTT,CASSSGSPEGQYF
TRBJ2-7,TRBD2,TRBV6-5,TGTGCCAGCAGTTACACACTAGCGGGAGGGACGTACGAGCAGTACTTC,CASSYTLAGGTYEQYF
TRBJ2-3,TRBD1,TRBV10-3,TGTGCCATCAGTGGGGGACAGGGGGTTGGTGCCGATACGCAGTATTTT,CAISGGQGVGADTQYF
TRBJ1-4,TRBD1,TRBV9,TGTGCCAGCAGCGTAACAGGGGGCTGGGAAAAACTGTTTTTT,CASSVTGGWEKLFF
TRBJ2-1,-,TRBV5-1,TGCGCCAGCAGACCAGGATACAATGAGCAGTTCTTC,CASRPGYNEQFF
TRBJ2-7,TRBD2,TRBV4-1,TGCGCCAGCAGCCCCGAGCAAGCGGGGGGCTACGAGCAGTACTTC,CASSPEQAGGYEQYF
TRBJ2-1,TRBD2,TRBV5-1,TGCGCCAGCAGCGGGGGACTAGCGGGCGGGGAGCAGTTCTTC,CASSGGLAGGEQFF
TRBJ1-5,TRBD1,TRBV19,TGTGCCACCCTCGACAGGGTAGGATATCAGCCCCAGCATTTT,CATLDRVGYQPQHF
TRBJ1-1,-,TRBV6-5,TGTGCCACCCCGTACGCGCGGGGGGTGGTGGATGAAGCTTTCTTT,CATPYARGVVDEAFF
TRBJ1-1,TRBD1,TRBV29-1,TGCAGCGAAATGGGGACAGGGGATAGCACTGAAGCTTTCTTT,CSEMGTGDSTEAFF
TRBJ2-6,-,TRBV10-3,TGTGCCATCACCCCAAGAGGAGGGGGCGCTGGGGCCAACGTCCTGACTTTC,CAITPRGGGAGANVLTF
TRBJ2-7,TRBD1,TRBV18,TGTGCCAGCTCACCAGGGGCAGGGGGAGCCTACGAGCAGTACTTC,CASSPGAGGAYEQYF
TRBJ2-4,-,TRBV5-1,TGCGCCAGCAGCTTGGCGGGTAAAAACATTCAGTACTTC,CASSLAGKNIQYF
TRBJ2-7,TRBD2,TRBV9,TGTGCCAGCAGCGTGGGTAGCGGGAGGGCCGCTCTCTCCTACGAGCAGTACTTC,CASSVGSGRAALSYEQYF
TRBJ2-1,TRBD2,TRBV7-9,TGTGCCAGCAGCCCGCTGGGACTAGCGAGCTACAATGAGCAGTTCTTC,CASSPLGLASYNEQFF
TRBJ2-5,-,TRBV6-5,TGTGCCAGCAGTTTCAGGGGAAGTGGGCAAGAGACCCAGTACTTC,CASSFRGSGQETQYF
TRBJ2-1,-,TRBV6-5,TGTGCCAGCAGTTCAGAGGGAGGTGTTTCAAGCAATGAGCAGTTCTTC,CASSSEGGVSSNEQFF
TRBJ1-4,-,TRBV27,TGTGCCAGCAGTTTAGTGGAGGCCGGGAATGAAAAACTGTTTTTT,CASSLVEAGNEKLFF
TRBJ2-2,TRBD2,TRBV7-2,TGTGCCAGCAGCTCCCCTAGCGGGGGGCCCGGGGAGCTGTTTTTT,CASSSPSGGPGELFF